This T cell receptor beta chain stems from a study of beta chain features in type 1 diabetes. The isolated RNA, all of it, was reverse transcribed, so expressed TCRB transcripts were what got sequenced. Using immunoSEQ multiplex PCR, the repertoire was profiled, and TCRdb retains in-frame clones only, with some absent. The data contain 150,000 to 160,000 clones, around 10% of them singletons. In its sample, this clone was seen a few times. Trimming shortened V by 5 bases and J by 4 bases, and 22 bases separated the two germline ends. The V gene's germline CDR1 is SGHTA and CDR2 FQGNSA. The CDR3 sequence is 17 residues long.

The sample consisted of central memory CD4+ T cells from blood. The J gene is TRBJ2-3, the V gene TRBV7-2, with D unclear. The sequence was obtained from a man aged 18 to 30 in good health. The CDR3 nucleotides read TGTGCCAGCAGCCCCCAGCCCCAGCTTCGGAGCGCAGATACGCAGTATTTT. Protein product: CASSPQPQLRSADTQYF.